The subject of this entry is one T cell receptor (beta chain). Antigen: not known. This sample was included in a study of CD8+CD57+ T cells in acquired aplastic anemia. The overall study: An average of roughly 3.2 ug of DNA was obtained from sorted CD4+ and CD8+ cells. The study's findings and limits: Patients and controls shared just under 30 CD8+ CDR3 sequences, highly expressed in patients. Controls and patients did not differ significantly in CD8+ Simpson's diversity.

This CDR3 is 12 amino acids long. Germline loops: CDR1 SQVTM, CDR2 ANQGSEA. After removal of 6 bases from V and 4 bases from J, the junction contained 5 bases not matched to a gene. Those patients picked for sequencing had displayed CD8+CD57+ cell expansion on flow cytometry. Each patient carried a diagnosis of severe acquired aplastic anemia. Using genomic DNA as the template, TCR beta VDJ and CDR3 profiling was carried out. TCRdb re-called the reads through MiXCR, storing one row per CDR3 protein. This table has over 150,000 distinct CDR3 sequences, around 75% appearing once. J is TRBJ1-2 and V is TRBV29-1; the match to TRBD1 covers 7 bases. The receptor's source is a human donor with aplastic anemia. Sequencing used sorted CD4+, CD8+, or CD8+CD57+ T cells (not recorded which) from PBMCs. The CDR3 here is CSVTGEGYGYTF. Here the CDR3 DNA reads TGCAGCGTAACAGGGGAGGGCTATGGCTACACCTTC.